This T cell receptor (beta chain) was found in a study of blood T cell repertoires in COVID-19. On the study more broadly: From T cells, B-cell-depleted T cells, or PBMCs came the material, which was cDNA or gDNA.

Authors' processing steps: From reference gene primer amplification, estimates of nucleated cell counts were derived. Profiled with immunoSEQ multiplex PCR; TCRdb holds only in-frame clones, not every one. D and trimming come from the DNA, and the V and J calls and clone size come from that table. This sample has tens of thousands of clones, with about 76% found just once. The sample consisted of peripheral blood. The receptor's source is a woman older than 75 with acute or convalescent COVID-19.

Here the CDR3 reads CASSLGGGYNEQFF. The CDR3 DNA is TGTGCCAGCAGCTTAGGAGGTGGGTACAATGAGCAGTTCTTC. The J gene is TRBJ2-1, the V gene TRBV7-8; D not resolved. The CDR3 extends over 14 amino acids. Between the trimmed V and J ends, which lost 1 base and 4 bases, there was a span of 8 bases. CDR1 and CDR2 (germline): SGHVS, FQNEAQ. The full variable domain, completed using reference TRBV7-8 and TRBJ2-1, is GAGVSQSPRYKVAKRGQDVALRCDPISGHVSLFWYQQALGQGPEFLTYFQNEAQLDKSGLPSDRFFAERPEGSVSTLKIQRTQQEDSAVYLCASSLGGGYNEQFFGPGTRLTVL.